This TCR beta chain appears in the sequencing data of a study of T cell responses to AZD1222 COVID-19 vaccine. Study-wide results and limits: Increased Spike-specific TCR breadth and depth were observed after two AZD1222 doses.

Profiling relied on immunoSEQ multiplex PCR, and the TCRdb table lists in-frame clones only, not all of them. The sample records some 120,000 clones, around 84% being singletons. This CDR3 has 14 residues. The germline gives CDR1 SGHDT, CDR2 YYEEEE. With 0 bases removed from V and 1 base from J, the gap between germline ends came to 7 bases. To note about this clone: Its antigen is still unknown.

This rearrangement joins TRBV5-6 to TRBJ1-2, with no clear D. The specimen comprised peripheral blood, sampled 28 days after the second AZD1222 dose. This TCR came from an adult who received the AZD1222 COVID-19 vaccine. The chain's CDR3 is CASSLGRLNYGYTF. In DNA, the CDR3 is TGTGCCAGCAGCTTGGGCAGGCTTAACTATGGCTACACCTTC.